A single sample is the source of the 8 T cell receptor beta chains below, sequenced in a study of cytomegalovirus exposure and HLA in healthy donors. Primers for the PCR totalled 60 Vbeta and 13 Jbeta. Produced via immunoSEQ multiplex PCR; TCRdb's table is partial and in-frame only. The sample's table shows just over 150,000 clones. The sequenced sample consisted of PBMCs. The source is an older woman in good health and CMV-seronegative.

The chain combines TRBV5-1 with TRBJ2-1; 13 bases map to TRBD2. Trimming removed 4 bases from V and 8 bases from J; junction bases left unmatched: 6. Germline loops: CDR1 SGHRS, CDR2 YFSETQ. The CDR3 has 15 amino acids. The CDR3 is CASSHGLAGEDEQFF. In DNA, the CDR3 is TGCGCCAGCAGCCACGGACTAGCGGGGGAGGATGAGCAGTTCTTC. The whole variable domain, filled in from reference TRBV5-1 and TRBJ2-1, reads KAGVTQTPRYLIKTRGQQVTLSCSPISGHRSVSWYQQTPGQGLQFLFEYFSETQRNKGNFPGRFSGRQFSNSRSEMNVSTLELGDSALYLCASSHGLAGEDEQFFGPGTRLTVL.

The rearrangement links TRBV9 to TRBJ1-2; 8 bases align to TRBD1. Germline trimming cut 3 bases from V and 4 bases from J; bases unmatched to any gene: 5. The CDR3 runs to 14 residues. CDR1 SGDLS and CDR2 YYNGEE come from the germline V gene. The CDR3 DNA sequence: TGTGCCAGCAGCGCGACAGGGGAAGCCTATGGCTACACCTTC. Translation: CASSATGEAYGYTF.

The chain is built from TRBV7-9 and TRBJ1-1; 9 bases map to TRBD1. From germline, CDR1 is SEHNR and CDR2 FQNEAQ (reference sequence). J was trimmed by 4 bases and V by 4 bases; bases with no gene match: 10. This CDR3 is 16 amino acids long. CDR3 coding DNA: TGTGCCAGCAGCTCCGGGACAGGGATTAGGACCACTGAAGCTTTCTTT. Translation gives CASSSGTGIRTTEAFF.

J is TRBJ1-4 and V is TRBV7-8; 11 bases map to TRBD1. CDR1 is SGHVS, CDR2 FQNEAQ, per germline. The CDR3 totals 15 residues. V was clipped by 4 bases and J by 6 bases; unmatched bases: 4. The CDR3 is CASSSGQGDYEKLFF. Written as DNA, the CDR3 is TGTGCCAGCAGCTCGGGACAGGGGGATTATGAAAAACTGTTTTTT.

This rearrangement joins TRBV6-5 to TRBJ1-3, with 7 bases aligning to TRBD1. The CDR3 is made up of 15 amino acids. Unmatched junction bases numbered 3, after V lost 4 bases and J lost 0 bases. Germline-derived CDR1 and CDR2 are MNHEY and SVGAGI. CDR3: CASSSDRVSGNTIYF. For the CDR3, the DNA is TGTGCCAGCAGTTCTGACAGGGTCTCTGGAAACACCATATATTTT.

V usage is TRBV4-1 and J usage is TRBJ2-1; D might be TRBD2 (5 bases). The germline V gene has CDR1 MGHRA and CDR2 YSYEKL. CDR3 size: 16 residues. Trimming removed 0 bases at V and 6 bases at J, with 15 bases between. CDR3 region: CASSQDRAVLANEQFF. CDR3 DNA sequence: TGCGCCAGCAGCCAAGATCGAGCGGTCTTGGCCAATGAGCAGTTCTTC.

The chain links TRBV19 to TRBJ1-1, with D possibly being TRBD1 (6 bases). Trimming took off 5 bases at V and 3 bases at J, with 10 bases between the two ends. This CDR3 contains 13 residues. The V gene's germline CDR1 is LNHDA and CDR2 SQIVND (reference sequence). CDR3 in amino acids: CASSQGQHTEAFF. In DNA form, the CDR3 reads TGTGCCAGTAGTCAAGGACAGCACACTGAAGCTTTCTTT.

The CDR3 loop is CASSSPGHLSSYEQYF. The CDR3 coding sequence is TGTGCCAGCAGCTCTCCGGGACACCTTAGTTCCTACGAGCAGTACTTC. The rearrangement links TRBV7-8 to TRBJ2-7; perhaps TRBD1 as D (6 bases). V lost 4 bases to trimming and J lost 1 base, with 17 bases between them. CDR3 length: 16 amino acids. From germline, CDR1 is SGHVS and CDR2 FQNEAQ.